The source of this T cell receptor beta chain is a study of cytomegalovirus exposure and HLA in healthy donors. Study at large: For the roughly 400 genotyped donors, roughly 81% fell within the Caucasian-associated ancestry cluster. General observations from the study: Later work showed greater clonal expansion in HLA-associated TCR beta chains than in equally common others.

The PCR used 60 Vbeta and 13 Jbeta primers. The protocol was immunoSEQ multiplex PCR, while the TCRdb copy is restricted to in-frame clones and leaves out a portion. The data contain around 190,000 clones, around 80% of them singletons. Among the donors, all were healthy bone marrow donors. As to this clone: No antigen is known for it.

This receptor was identified in a man aged 35-49 years in good health and CMV-seronegative. Source material: PBMCs.

The CDR3 nucleotides read TGTGCCATCAGTGCCCCCCCAGGGTCGAACGGCGAGCAGTACTTC. Protein: CAISAPPGSNGEQYF. The chain employs TRBV10-3 and TRBJ2-7; D perhaps matches TRBD1 (5 bases). Per the germline V gene, CDR1 is ENHRY and CDR2 is SYGVKD. V was pared by 4 bases and J by 6 bases, with 19 bases between. The CDR3 runs to 15 residues.